This T cell receptor (beta chain) was profiled in a study of metastatic and nonmetastatic thyroid tumors. Study information: Comparative analysis of repertoires was undertaken across blood and tumor or nodule tissue obtained from malignant and benign thyroid patients.

The sample holds many counts of this clone. Antigen unknown. TCRdb used MiXCR to call clones anew from the PCR reads. The repertoire holds over 70,000 clones, with 18% as singletons. Germline values: CDR1 MNHEY, CDR2 SMNVEV (reference sequence). The CDR3 spans 14 residues. Trimming left V 5 bases short and J 8 bases short, with 15 bases between. Patients had received no treatment of any kind before thyroid surgery. Study-wide results and limits: In blood and tumor, TCR beta diversity was reportedly significantly higher in malignant thyroid tumors than in benign nodules.

The clonotype was recovered from a female donor with papillary thyroid cancer or a benign thyroid nodule (not recorded which). Some clones in this sample may be carry-over from other donors' samples. Sequenced: blood. The rearrangement joins TRBV27 to TRBJ1-4, with D possibly TRBD1 on 6 matching bases. CDR3 amino acids: CASSPGHGREKLFF. The CDR3 nucleotides are TGTGCCAGCAGTCCGGGACACGGACGGGAAAAACTGTTTTTT.